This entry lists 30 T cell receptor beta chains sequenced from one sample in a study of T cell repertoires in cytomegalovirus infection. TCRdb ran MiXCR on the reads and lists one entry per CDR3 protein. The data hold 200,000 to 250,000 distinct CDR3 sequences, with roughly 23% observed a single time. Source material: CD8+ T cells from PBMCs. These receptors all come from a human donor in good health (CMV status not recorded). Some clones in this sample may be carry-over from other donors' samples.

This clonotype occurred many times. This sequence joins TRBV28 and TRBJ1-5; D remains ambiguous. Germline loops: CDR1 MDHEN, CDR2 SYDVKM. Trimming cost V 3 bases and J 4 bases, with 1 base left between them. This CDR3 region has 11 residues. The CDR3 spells CASSFNQPQHF. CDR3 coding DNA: TGTGCCAGCAGTTTTAATCAGCCCCAGCATTTT.

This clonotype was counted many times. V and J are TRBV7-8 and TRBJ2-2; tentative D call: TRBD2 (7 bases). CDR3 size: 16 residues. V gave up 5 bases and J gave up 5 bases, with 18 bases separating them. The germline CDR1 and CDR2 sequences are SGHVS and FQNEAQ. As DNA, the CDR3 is TGTGCCAGCAGCCCTTGGGGGGGCGCGGGTACCGGGGAGCTGTTTTTT. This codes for CASSPWGGAGTGELFF.

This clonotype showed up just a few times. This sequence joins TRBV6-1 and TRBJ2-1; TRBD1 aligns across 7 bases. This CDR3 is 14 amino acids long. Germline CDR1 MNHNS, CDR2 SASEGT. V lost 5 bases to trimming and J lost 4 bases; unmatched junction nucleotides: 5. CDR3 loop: CASSPGGLYNEQFF. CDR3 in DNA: TGTGCCAGCAGTCCAGGGGGATTATACAATGAGCAGTTCTTC.

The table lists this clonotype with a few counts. CDR3 sequence: CASRAAGAYEQYF. The CDR3 DNA sequence: TGTGCCAGCAGGGCGGCAGGGGCCTACGAGCAGTACTTC. The chain is built from TRBV5-4 and TRBJ2-7; possibly TRBD1 for D (6 bases). V lost 5 bases, J lost 2 bases, and 11 bases lay in between. The CDR3 contains 13 residues. Germline assignment: CDR1 SGHNT and CDR2 YYREEE (reference sequence). The whole variable domain, remainder taken from reference TRBV5-4 and TRBJ2-7, is ETGVTQSPTHLIKTRGQQVTLRCSSQSGHNTVSWYQQALGQGPQFIFQYYREEENGRGNFPPRFSGLQFPNYSSELNVNALELDDSALYLCASRAAGAYEQYFGPGTRLTVT.

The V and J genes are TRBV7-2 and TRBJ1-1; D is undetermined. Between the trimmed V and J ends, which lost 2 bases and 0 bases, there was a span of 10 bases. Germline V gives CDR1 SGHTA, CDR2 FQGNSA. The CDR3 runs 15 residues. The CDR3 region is CASSLFTEMNTEAFF. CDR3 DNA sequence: TGTGCCAGCAGCTTATTTACGGAGATGAACACTGAAGCTTTCTTT.

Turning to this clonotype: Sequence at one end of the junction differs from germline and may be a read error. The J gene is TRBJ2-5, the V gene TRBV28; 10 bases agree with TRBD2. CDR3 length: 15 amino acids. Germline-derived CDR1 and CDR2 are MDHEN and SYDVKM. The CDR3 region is CACSPLAGGRETQYF. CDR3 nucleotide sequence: TGTGCCTGCAGTCCTTTAGCGGGGGGCCGAGAGACCCAGTACTTC.

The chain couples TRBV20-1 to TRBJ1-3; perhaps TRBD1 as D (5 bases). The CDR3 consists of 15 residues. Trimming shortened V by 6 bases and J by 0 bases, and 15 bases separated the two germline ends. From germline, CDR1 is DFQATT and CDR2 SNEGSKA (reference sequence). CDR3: CSANPRAISGNTIYF. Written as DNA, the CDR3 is TGCAGTGCAAATCCCAGGGCCATCTCTGGAAACACCATATATTTT.

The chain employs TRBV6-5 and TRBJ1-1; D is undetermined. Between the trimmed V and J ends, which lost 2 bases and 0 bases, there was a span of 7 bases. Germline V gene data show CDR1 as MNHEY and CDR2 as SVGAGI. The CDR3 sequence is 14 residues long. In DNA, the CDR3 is TGTGCCAGCAGTTACAGGGTCATGAACACTGAAGCTTTCTTT. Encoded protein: CASSYRVMNTEAFF.

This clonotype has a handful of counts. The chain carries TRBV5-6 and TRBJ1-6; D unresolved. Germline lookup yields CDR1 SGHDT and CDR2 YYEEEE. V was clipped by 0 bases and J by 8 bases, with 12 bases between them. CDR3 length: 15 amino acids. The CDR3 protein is CASSLGRNLDSPLHF. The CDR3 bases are TGTGCCAGCAGCTTGGGACGGAACCTCGATTCACCCCTCCACTTT. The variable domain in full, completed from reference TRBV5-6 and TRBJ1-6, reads DAGVTQSPTHLIKTRGQQVTLRCSPKSGHDTVSWYQQALGQGPQFIFQYYEEEERQRGNFPDRFSGHQFPNYSSELNVNALLLGDSALYLCASSLGRNLDSPLHFGNGTRLTVT.

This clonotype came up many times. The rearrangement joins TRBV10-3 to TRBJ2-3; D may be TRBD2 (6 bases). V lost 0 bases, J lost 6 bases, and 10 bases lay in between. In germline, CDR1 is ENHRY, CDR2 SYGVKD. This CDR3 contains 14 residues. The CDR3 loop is CAISESGLGDTQYF. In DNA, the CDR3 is TGTGCCATCAGTGAGTCGGGACTGGGGGATACGCAGTATTTT.

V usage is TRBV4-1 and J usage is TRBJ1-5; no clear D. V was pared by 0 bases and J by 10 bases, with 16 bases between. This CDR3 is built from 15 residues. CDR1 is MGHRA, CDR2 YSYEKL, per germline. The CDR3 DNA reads TGCGCCAGCAGCCAAGAATACCAGACGATCGAACCCCAGCATTTT. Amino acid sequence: CASSQEYQTIEPQHF.

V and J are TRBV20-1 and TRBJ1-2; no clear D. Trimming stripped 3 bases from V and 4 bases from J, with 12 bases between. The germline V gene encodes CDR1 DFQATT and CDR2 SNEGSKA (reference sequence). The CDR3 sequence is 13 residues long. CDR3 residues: CSARVGVPYGYTF. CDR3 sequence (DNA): TGCAGTGCTAGGGTTGGGGTCCCCTATGGCTACACCTTC.

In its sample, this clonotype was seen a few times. The CDR3, as DNA: TGTGCCAGCATCCCCGAAGGGCGCACTGAAGCTTTCTTT. Residues: CASIPEGRTEAFF. The J gene is TRBJ1-1, the V gene TRBV7-6; unclear D gene. With 7 bases removed from V and 4 bases from J, the gap between germline ends came to 13 bases. Germline V gives CDR1 SGHVS, CDR2 FNYEAQ. The CDR3 is 13 residues long.

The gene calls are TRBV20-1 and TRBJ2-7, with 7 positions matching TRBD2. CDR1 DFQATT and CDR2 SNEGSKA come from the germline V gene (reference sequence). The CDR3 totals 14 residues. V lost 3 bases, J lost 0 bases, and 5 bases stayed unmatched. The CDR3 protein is CSARGGGVSYEQYF. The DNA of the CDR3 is TGCAGTGCTAGGGGCGGGGGTGTCTCCTACGAGCAGTACTTC.

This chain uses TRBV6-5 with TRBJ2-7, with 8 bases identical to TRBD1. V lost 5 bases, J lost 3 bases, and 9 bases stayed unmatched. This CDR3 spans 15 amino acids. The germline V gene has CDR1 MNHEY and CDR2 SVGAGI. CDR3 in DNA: TGTGCCAGCAGTGCCTACCCAGGGGGCGGCTACGAGCAGTACTTC. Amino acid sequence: CASSAYPGGGYEQYF.

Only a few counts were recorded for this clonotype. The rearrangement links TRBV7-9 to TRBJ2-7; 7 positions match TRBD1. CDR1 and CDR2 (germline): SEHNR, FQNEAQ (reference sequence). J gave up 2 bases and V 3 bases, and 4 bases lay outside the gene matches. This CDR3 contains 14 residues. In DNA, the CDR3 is TGTGCCAGCAGCTTCGGACAGGACCCCTACGAGCAGTACTTC. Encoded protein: CASSFGQDPYEQYF.

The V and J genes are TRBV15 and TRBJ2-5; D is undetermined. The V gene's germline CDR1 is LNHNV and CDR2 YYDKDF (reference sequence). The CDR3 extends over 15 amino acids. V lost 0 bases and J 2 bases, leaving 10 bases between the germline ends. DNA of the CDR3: TGTGCCACCAGCAGAGATATGGGGTTGCAAGAGACCCAGTACTTC. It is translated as CATSRDMGLQETQYF.

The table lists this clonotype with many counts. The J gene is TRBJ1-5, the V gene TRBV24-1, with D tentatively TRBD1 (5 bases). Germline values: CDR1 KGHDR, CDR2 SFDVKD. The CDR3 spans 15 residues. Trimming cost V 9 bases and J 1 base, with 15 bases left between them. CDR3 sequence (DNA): TGTGCCACCGACGAAGGGAGGGGAAGCAATCAGCCCCAGCATTTT. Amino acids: CATDEGRGSNQPQHF.

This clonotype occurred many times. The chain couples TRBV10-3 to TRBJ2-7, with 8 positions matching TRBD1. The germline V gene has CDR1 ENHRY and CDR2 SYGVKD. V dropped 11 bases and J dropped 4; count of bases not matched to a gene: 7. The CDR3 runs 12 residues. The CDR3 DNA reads TGTGCCGTCCCGGGACAGGCATACGAGCAGTACTTC. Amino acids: CAVPGQAYEQYF.

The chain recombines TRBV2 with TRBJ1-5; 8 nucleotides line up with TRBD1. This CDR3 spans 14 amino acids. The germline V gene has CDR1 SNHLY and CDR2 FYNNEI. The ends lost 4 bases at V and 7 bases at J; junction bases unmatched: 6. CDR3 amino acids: CASSAGQGRQPQHF. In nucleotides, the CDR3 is TGTGCCAGCAGTGCCGGACAGGGCCGACAGCCCCAGCATTTT. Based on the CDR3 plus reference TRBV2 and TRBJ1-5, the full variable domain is EPEVTQTPSHQVTQMGQEVILRCVPISNHLYFYWYRQILGQKVEFLVSFYNNEISEKSEIFDDQFSVERPDGSNFTLKIRSTKLEDSAMYFCASSAGQGRQPQHFGDGTRLSIL.

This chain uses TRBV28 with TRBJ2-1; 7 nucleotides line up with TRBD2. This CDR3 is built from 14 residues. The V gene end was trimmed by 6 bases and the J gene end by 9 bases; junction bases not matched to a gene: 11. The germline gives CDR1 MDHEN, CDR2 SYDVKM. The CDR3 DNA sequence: TGTGCCAGCAGCGGCCGGGGGAGGGGCGGTGAGCAGTTCTTC. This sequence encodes CASSGRGRGGEQFF.

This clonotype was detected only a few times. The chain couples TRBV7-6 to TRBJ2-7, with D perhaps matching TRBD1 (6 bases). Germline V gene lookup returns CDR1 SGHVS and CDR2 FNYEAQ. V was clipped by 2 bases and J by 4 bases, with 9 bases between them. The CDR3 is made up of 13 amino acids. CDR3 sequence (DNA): TGTGCCAGCAGCTTACTAACAGGGTACGAGCAGTACTTC. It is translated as CASSLLTGYEQYF.

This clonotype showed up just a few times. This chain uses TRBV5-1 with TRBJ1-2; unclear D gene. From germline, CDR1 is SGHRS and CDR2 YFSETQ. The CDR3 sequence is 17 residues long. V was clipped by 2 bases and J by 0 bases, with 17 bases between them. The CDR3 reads CASSFSYTEKANYGYTF. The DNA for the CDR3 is TGCGCCAGCAGCTTTAGTTACACCGAAAAAGCTAACTATGGCTACACCTTC.

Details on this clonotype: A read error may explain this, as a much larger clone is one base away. CDR3 in amino acids: CASSQSARQGYNEQFF. The CDR3 DNA reads TGCGCCAGCAGCCAATCAGCTCGACAGGGCTACAATGAGCAGTTCTTC. The chain joins TRBV4-1 to TRBJ2-1; 7 bases map to TRBD1. Germline CDR1 is MGHRA and CDR2 is YSYEKL. Germline trimming cut 2 bases from V and 3 bases from J; bases unmatched to any gene: 7. The CDR3 is 16 amino acids.

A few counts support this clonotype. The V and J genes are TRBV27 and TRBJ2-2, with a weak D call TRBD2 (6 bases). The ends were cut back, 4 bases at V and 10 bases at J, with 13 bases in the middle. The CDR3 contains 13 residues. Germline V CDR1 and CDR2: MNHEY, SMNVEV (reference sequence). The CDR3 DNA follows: TGTGCCAGCAGTTCACCGGGAGAAGTGGAGCTGTTTTTT. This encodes CASSSPGEVELFF.

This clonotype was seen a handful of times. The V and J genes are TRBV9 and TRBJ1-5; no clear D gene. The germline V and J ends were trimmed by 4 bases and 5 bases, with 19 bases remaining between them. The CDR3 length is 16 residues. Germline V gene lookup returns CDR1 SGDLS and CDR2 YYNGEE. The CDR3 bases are TGTGCCAGCAGCCCCTATGAGACACCCAACGATCAGCCCCAGCATTTT. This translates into CASSPYETPNDQPQHF.

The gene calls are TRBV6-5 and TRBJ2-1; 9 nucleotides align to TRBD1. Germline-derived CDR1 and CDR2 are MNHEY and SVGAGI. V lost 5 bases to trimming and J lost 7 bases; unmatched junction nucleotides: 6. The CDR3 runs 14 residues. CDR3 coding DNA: TGTGCCAGCAGTCCCAGGACAGGGGTGAATGAGCAGTTCTTC. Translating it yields CASSPRTGVNEQFF.

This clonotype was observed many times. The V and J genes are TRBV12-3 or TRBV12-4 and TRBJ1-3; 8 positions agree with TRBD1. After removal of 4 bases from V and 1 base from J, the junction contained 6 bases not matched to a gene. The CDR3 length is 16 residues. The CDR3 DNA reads TGTGCCAGCAGTTCCCCCCGGACAGGGTCTGGAAACACCATATATTTT. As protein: CASSSPRTGSGNTIYF.

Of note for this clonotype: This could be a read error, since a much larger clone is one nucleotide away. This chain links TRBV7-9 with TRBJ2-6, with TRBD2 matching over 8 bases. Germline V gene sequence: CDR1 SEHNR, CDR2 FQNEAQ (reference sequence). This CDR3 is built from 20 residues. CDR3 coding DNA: TGTGACAGCAGCTTAGCGGGGTGGCCGTTCCTAAGCTCTGGGGCCAACGTCCTGACTTTC. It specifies CDSSLAGWPFLSSGANVLTF.

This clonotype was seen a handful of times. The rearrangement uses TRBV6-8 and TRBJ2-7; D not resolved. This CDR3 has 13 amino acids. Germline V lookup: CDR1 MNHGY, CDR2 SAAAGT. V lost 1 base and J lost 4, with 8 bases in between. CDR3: CASSYFNGYEQYF. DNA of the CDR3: TGTGCCAGCAGTTACTTTAATGGTTACGAGCAGTACTTC.